The present T cell receptor beta chain was sequenced within a study of cytomegalovirus exposure and HLA in healthy donors. The wider study: Previous work identified roughly 120 million unique TCR beta sequences from around 180 million T cells. Overall study results and limits: V segments that were indistinguishable, TRBV6-2 and TRBV6-3 among them, were omitted from analysis. For most TCR beta V segments, an earlier analysis put the productive rate at about 87% or about 30% of the time.

This clone was seen only a few times. Its antigen is currently unknown. Primers for the PCR totalled 60 Vbeta and 13 Jbeta. Method: immunoSEQ multiplex PCR; TCRdb's copy keeps in-frame clones and lacks some. The profile shows 120,000 or so clones, 70% to 85% of them singletons. V trimming: 8 bases; J trimming: 1 base; junction bases outside the gene matches: 4. The CDR3 loop spans 13 amino acids. Germline V gene data show CDR1 as SNHLY and CDR2 as FYNNEI. This clonotype was obtained from a woman aged 45-59 years in good health and CMV-seronegative. The chain uses TRBV2 and TRBJ2-5; 7 bases align to TRBD1. The sequenced sample was PBMCs. The CDR3 nucleotides read TGTGCCAGCGAGACAGGGATCCAAGAGACCCAGTACTTC. It yields the protein CASETGIQETQYF.